This TCR beta chain was captured by sequencing in a study of graft-versus-host responses after intestinal transplantation. Concerning this clone itself: Its antigen is undetermined.

The method was immunoSEQ multiplex PCR; TCRdb's version includes in-frame clones alone and lacks a portion of them. The repertoire includes under 85,000 clones, less than 95% of them detected once, and under 1.5% sits in the top ten. Specimen: unstimulated CD8+ T cells sorted from spleen or lymph node cells, collected before intestinal transplant. This TCR was sampled from a human donor who received an intestinal transplant.

CDR3 in DNA: TGTGCCAGCAGCTTGGAGGTTAGGGGACTCGGGAACACCATATATTTT. Its translation: CASSLEVRGLGNTIYF. The chain recombines TRBV11-2 with TRBJ1-3; tentatively, D is TRBD1 (5 bases). CDR1 is SGHAT and CDR2 is FQNNGV in the germline V gene. The CDR3 is made up of 16 amino acids. The germline V and J ends were trimmed by 3 bases and 7 bases, with 19 bases remaining between them.